Below, 3 T cell receptor beta chains from the same sample are listed, as sequenced in a study of tumor and adjacent non-tumor tissue in lung cancer (dated by TCRdb to 2016 to 2019). Libraries were built with multiplex PCR. Sequencing used an Illumina HiSeq 2500. TCRbeta libraries were built by three rounds of nested PCR using primers (Table S4), following protocols modified from ARM-PCR. TCRdb cleaned the public reads at Q25 with fastp, built clones with MiXCR and kept in-frame beta chains. Rows matching on CDR3 protein sequence are summarized as one entry with the most common DNA and genes. The sample profile shows some 71,000 distinct CDR3 sequences; 72% of them were found once. The top ten hold around 9.5% of the sample. Bulk unsorted tissue served as the source for RNA extraction, and RNA quality was assessed using a NanoDrop ND-1000 and an Agilent 2100. Sequenced material: lung tumor tissue. The origin of the receptors is a woman in her forties with non-small cell lung cancer.

Note on this clonotype: No conserved phenylalanine or tryptophan ends this CDR3, so it is likely a read error. No DNA is shown, since the ends of the CDR3 on it are uncertain; the CDR3 is the one TCRdb lists. The chain uses TRBV6-5 and TRBJ1-5. Germline values: CDR1 MNHEY, CDR2 SVGAGI. The CDR3 length equals 15 residues, ends included. This chain's CDR3 is CASSHNQYSNQPQYL.

This clonotype was seen just once. At one of its ends the junction is not consistent with the germline gene, which may arise from a read error. J is TRBJ2-1 and V is TRBV11-1; D is ambiguous. The CDR3 length is 15 residues. Germline values: CDR1 SGHAT, CDR2 FQDESV (reference sequence). DNA of the CDR3: TGCGTCAGCAGCTTATGGGTGCTAGATTACAATGAGCAGTTCTTC. Protein: CVSSLWVLDYNEQFF.

Comment on this clonotype: This may arise from a read error, as a much more abundant clone is one base away. The chain links TRBV20-1 to TRBJ1-6; 7 nucleotides match TRBD1. Trimming took 7 bases from V and 16 from J; bases not matched to a gene: 10. Per the germline V gene, CDR1 is DFQATT and CDR2 is SNEGSKA (reference sequence). The CDR3 sequence is 11 residues long. CDR3 loop: CSDREGQALHF. The CDR3 nucleotides are TGCAGTGATAGGGAAGGACAGGCTCTCCACTTT.